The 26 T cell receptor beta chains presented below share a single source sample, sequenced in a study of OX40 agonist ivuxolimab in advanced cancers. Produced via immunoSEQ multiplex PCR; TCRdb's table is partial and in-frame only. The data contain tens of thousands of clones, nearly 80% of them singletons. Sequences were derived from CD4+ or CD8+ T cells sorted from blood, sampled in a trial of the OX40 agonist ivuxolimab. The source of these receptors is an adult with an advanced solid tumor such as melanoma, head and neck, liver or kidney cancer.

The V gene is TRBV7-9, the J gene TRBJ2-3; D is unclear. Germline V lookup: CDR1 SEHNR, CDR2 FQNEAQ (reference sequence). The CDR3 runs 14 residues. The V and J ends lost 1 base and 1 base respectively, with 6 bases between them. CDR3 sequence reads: CASSLGIGTDTQYF. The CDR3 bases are TGTGCCAGCAGCTTAGGAATAGGCACAGATACGCAGTATTTT.

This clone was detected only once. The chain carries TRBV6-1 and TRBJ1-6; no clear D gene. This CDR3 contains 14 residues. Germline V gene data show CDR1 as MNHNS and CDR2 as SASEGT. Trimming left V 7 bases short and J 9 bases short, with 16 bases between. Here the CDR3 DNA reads TGTGCCAGCAATCCAGGCCAGGCGGGTTCACCCCTCCACTTT. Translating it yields CASNPGQAGSPLHF.

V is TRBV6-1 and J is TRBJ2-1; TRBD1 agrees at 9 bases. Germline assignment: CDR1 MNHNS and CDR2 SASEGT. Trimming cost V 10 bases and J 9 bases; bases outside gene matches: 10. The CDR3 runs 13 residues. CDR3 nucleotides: TGTGCCACCTCGGGACAGGGTCTAGGTGAGCAGTTCTTC. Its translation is CATSGQGLGEQFF.

CDR3 coding DNA: TGTGCCAGCATCTGGACAGGGATGAACACTGAAGCTTTCTTT. The encoded protein is CASIWTGMNTEAFF. This chain joins TRBV28 and TRBJ1-1, with 8 bases matching TRBD1. Germline values: CDR1 MDHEN, CDR2 SYDVKM. The CDR3 consists of 14 residues. The V gene end was trimmed by 7 bases and the J gene end by 0 bases; junction bases not matched to a gene: 4.

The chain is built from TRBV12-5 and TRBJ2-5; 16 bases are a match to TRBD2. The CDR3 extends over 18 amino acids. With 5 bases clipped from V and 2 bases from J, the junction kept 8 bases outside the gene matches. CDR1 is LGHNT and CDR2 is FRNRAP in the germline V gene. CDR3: CASGPGTSGRGGQETQYF. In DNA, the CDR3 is TGTGCTAGTGGTCCAGGGACTAGCGGGAGGGGGGGGCAAGAGACCCAGTACTTC. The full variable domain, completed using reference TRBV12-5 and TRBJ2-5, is DARVTQTPRHKVTEMGQEVTMRCQPILGHNTVFWYRQTMMQGLELLAYFRNRAPLDDSGMPKDRFSAEMPDATLATLKIQPSEPRDSAVYFCASGPGTSGRGGQETQYFGPGTRLLVL.

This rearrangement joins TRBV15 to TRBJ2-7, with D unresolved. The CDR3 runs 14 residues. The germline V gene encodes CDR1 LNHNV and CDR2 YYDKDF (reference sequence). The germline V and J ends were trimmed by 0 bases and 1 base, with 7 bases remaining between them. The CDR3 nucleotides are TGTGCCACCAGCAGAGATCAGGCATCCTACGAGCAGTACTTC. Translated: CATSRDQASYEQYF.

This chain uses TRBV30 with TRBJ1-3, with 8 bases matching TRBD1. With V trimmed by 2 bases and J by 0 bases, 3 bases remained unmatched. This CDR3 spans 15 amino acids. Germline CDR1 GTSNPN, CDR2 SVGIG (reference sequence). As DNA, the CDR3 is TGTGCCTGGAGTCTTACAGGGGGCTCTGGAAACACCATATATTTT. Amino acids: CAWSLTGGSGNTIYF.

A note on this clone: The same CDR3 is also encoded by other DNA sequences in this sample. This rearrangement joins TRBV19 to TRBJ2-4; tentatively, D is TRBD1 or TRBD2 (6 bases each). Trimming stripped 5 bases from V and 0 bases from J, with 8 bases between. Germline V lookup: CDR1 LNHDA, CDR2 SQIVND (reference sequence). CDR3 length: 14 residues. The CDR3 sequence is CASSGGLAKNIQYF. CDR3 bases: TGTGCCAGTAGTGGGGGGCTAGCCAAAAACATTCAGTACTTC. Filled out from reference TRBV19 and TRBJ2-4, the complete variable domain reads DGGITQSPKYLFRKEGQNVTLSCEQNLNHDAMYWYRQDPGQGLRLIYYSQIVNDFQKGDIAEGYSVSREKKESFPLTVTSAQKNPTAFYLCASSGGLAKNIQYFGAGTRLSVL.

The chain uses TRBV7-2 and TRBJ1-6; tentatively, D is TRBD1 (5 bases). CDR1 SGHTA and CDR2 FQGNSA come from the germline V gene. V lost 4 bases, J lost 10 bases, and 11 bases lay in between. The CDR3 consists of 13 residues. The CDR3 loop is CASSSQKGSPLHF. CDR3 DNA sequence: TGTGCCAGCAGCTCACAAAAGGGGTCACCCCTCCACTTT.

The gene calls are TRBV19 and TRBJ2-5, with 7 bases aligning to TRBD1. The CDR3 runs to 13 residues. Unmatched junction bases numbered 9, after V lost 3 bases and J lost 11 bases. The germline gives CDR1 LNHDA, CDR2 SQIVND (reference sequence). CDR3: CASSIDRAMEQYF. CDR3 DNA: TGTGCCAGTAGTATTGACAGGGCAATGGAGCAGTACTTC.

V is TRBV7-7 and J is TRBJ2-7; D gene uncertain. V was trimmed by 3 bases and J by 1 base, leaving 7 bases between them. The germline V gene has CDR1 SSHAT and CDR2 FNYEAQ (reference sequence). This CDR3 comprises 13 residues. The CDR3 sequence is CASSLAGSYEQYF. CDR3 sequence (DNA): TGTGCCAGCAGCTTGGCAGGTTCCTACGAGCAGTACTTC.

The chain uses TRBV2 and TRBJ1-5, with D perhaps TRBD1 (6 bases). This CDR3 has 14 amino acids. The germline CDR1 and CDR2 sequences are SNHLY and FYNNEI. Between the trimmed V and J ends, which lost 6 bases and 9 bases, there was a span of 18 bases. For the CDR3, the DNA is TGTGCCAGCAGGGTGGACAGCGGGGTAGGGCCCCAGCATTTT. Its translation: CASRVDSGVGPQHF.

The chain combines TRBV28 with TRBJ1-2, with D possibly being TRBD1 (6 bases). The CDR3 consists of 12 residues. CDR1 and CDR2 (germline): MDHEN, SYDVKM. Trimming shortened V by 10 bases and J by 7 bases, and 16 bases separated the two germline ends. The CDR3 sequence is CATMGGAGGYTF. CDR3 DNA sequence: TGTGCCACCATGGGGGGGGCGGGTGGCTACACCTTC.

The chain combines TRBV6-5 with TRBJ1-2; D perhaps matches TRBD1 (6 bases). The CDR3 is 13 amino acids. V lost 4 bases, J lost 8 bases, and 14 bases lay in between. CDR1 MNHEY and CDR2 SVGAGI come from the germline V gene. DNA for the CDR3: TGTGCCAGCAGTTCATCACAGGGTCAGGGCTACACCTTC. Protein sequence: CASSSSQGQGYTF.

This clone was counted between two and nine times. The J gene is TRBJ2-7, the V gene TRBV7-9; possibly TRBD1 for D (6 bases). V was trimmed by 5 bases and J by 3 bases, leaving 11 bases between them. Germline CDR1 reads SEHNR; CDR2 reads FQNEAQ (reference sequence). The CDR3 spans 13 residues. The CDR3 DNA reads TGTGCCAGCAGCGTAGACAGGATCTACGAGCAGTACTTC. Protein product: CASSVDRIYEQYF.

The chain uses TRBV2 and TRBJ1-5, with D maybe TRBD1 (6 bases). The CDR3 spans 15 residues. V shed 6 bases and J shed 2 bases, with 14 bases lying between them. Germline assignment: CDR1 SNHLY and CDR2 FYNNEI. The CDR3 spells CASRGAWGGNQPQHF. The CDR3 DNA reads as TGTGCCAGCAGGGGGGCCTGGGGAGGCAATCAGCCCCAGCATTTT. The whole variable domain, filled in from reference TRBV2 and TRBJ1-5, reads EPEVTQTPSHQVTQMGQEVILRCVPISNHLYFYWYRQILGQKVEFLVSFYNNEISEKSEIFDDQFSVERPDGSNFTLKIRSTKLEDSAMYFCASRGAWGGNQPQHFGDGTRLSIL.

CDR3 in DNA: TGTGCCAGCAGTACCGGGACAGGGAGCACTGAAGCTTTCTTT. The encoded protein is CASSTGTGSTEAFF. The chain carries TRBV2 and TRBJ1-1; 9 nucleotides line up with TRBD1. The ends lost 5 bases at V and 4 bases at J; junction bases unmatched: 5. Germline V gives CDR1 SNHLY, CDR2 FYNNEI. CDR3 length: 14 residues.

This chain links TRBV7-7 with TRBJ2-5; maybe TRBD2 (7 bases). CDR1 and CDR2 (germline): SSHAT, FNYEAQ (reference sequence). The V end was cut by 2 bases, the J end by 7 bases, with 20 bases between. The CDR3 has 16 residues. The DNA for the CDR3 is TGTGCCAGCAGCTTAATTGGACAGCCTTGCGGGGGGACCCAGTACTTC. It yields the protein CASSLIGQPCGGTQYF.

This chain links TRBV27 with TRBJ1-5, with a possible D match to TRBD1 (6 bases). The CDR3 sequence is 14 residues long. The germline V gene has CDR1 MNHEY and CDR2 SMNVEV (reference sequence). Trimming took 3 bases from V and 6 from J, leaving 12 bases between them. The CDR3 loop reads CASSLGGLVQPQHF. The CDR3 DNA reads TGTGCCAGCAGTTTGGGGGGGCTGGTTCAGCCCCAGCATTTT.

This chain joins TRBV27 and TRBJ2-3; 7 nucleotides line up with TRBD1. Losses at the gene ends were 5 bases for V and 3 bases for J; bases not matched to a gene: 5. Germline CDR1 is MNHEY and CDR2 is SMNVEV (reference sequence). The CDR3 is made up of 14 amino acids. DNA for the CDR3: TGTGCCAGCAGTGTACAGGGGAGAACAGATACGCAGTATTTT. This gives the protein CASSVQGRTDTQYF.

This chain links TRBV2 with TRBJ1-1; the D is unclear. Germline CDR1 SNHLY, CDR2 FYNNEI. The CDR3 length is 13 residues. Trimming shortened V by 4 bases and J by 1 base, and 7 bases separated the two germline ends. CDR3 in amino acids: CASSVTPNTEAFF. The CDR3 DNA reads TGTGCCAGCAGTGTAACCCCGAACACTGAAGCTTTCTTT.

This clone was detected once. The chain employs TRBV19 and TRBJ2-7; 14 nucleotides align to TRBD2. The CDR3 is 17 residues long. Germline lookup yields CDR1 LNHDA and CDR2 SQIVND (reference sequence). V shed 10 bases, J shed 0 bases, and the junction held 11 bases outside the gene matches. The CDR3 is CATSGTSGSWGSYEQYF. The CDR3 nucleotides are TGTGCCACCTCCGGGACTAGCGGGAGTTGGGGCTCCTACGAGCAGTACTTC.

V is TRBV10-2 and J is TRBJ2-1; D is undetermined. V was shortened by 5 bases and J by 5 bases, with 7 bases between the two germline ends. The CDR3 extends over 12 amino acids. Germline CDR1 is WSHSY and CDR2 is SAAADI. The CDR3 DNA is TGCGCCAGCAGTTTGGTCCACAATGAGCAGTTCTTC. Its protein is CASSLVHNEQFF.

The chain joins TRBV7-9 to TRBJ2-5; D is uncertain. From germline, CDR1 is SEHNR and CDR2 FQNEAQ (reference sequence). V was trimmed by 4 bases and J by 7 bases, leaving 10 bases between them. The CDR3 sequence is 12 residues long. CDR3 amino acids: CASSSGLGTQYF. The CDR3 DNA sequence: TGTGCCAGCAGCTCCGGGTTAGGGACCCAGTACTTC.

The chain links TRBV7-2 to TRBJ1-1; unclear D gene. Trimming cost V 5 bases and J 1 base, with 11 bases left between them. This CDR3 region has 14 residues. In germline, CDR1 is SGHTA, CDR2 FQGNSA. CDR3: CASSPSQWNTEAFF. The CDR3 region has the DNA TGTGCCAGCAGCCCCTCCCAGTGGAACACTGAAGCTTTCTTT.

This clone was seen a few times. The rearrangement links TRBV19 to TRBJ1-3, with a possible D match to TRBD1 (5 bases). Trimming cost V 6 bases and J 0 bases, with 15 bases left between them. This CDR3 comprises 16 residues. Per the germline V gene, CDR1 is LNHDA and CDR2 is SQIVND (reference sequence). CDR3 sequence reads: CASRPKQASSGNTIYF. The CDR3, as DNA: TGTGCCAGTAGGCCGAAACAGGCATCCTCTGGAAACACCATATATTTT.